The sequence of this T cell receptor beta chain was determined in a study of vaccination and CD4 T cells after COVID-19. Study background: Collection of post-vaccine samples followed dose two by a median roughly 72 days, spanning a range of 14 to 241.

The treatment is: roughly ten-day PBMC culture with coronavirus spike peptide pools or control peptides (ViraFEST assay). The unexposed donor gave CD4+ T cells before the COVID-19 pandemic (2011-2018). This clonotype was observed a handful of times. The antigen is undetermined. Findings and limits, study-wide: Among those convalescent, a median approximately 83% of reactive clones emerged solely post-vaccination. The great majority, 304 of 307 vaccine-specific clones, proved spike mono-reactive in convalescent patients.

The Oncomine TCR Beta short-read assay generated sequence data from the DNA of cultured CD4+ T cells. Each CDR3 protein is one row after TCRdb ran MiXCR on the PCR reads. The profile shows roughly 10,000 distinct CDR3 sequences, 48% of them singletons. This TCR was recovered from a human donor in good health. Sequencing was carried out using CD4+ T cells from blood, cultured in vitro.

Here the CDR3 reads CASSIIGGDSTEAFF. The CDR3 DNA follows: TGTGCCAGTAGTATAATTGGAGGTGATAGCACTGAAGCTTTCTTT. V and J are TRBV19 and TRBJ1-1; D remains ambiguous. Per germline, CDR1 LNHDA and CDR2 SQIVND (reference sequence). V lost 2 bases, J lost 4 bases, and 14 bases lay in between. The CDR3 is made up of 15 amino acids.